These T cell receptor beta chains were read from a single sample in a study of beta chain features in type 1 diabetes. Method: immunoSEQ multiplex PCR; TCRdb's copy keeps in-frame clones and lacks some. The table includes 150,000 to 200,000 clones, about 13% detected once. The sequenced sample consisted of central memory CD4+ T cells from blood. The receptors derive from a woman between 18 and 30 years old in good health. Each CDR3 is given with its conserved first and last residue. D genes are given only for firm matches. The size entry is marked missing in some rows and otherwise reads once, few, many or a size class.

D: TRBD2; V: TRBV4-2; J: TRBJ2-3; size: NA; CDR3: CASSRTSGRATDTQYF; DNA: TGTGCCAGCAGCCGAACTAGCGGGAGGGCCACAGATACGCAGTATTTT
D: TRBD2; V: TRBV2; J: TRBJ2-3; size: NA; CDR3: CASSSQTSVDTQYF; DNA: TGTGCCAGCAGTTCACAGACTAGCGTAGATACGCAGTATTTT
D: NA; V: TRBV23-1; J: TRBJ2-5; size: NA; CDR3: CASSHQGSQETQYF; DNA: TGCGCCAGCAGTCATCAGGGGAGCCAAGAGACCCAGTACTTC
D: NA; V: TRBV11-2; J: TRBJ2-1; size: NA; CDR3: CASSSGLRAHGEQFF; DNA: TGTGCCAGCAGCTCGGGACTCCGGGCCCACGGTGAGCAGTTCTTC
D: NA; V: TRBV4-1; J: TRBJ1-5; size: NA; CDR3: CASSQDVGGQPQHF; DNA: TGCGCCAGCAGCCAAGATGTGGGGGGTCAGCCCCAGCATTTT
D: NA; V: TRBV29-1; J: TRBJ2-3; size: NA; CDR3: CSVSKTVSDTQYF; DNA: TGCAGCGTTTCGAAGACAGTCTCGGATACGCAGTATTTT
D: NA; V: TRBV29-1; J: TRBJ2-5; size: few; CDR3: CSGRQMAETQYF; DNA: TGCAGCGGCCGACAGATGGCGGAGACCCAGTACTTC
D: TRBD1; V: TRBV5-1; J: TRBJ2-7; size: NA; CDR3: CASSSDRALYEQYF; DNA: TGCGCCAGCAGCTCGGACAGGGCTTTGTACGAGCAGTACTTC
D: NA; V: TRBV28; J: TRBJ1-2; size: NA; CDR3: CASTSGGNYGYTF; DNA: TGTGCCAGCACCTCCGGGGGGAACTATGGCTACACCTTC
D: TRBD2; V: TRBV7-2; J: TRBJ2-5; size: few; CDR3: CASSLDSSGGTQYF; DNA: TGTGCCAGCAGCTTAGATTCCAGCGGGGGGACCCAGTACTTC
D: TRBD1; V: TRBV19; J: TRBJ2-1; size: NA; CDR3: CASSRYTGTGYNEQFF; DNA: TGTGCCAGTAGCCGGTACACCGGGACAGGATACAATGAGCAGTTCTTC
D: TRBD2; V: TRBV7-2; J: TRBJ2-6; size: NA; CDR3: CASSPRSVAGAAGANVLTF; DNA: TGTGCCAGCAGCCCCCGCTCGGTCGCGGGAGCTGCAGGGGCCAACGTCCTGACTTTC
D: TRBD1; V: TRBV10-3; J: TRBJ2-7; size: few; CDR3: CASRRGTDSYEQYF; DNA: TGTGCCAGCAGACGTGGGACAGACTCCTACGAGCAGTACTTC
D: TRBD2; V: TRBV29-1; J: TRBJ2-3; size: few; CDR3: CSVGSPSGREGYF; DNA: TGCAGCGTTGGGAGTCCCAGCGGGAGGGAGGGGTATTTT
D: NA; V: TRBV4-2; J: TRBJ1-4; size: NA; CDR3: CASSQEPGRSEKLFF; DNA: TGTGCCAGCAGCCAAGAGCCAGGGAGGAGTGAAAAACTGTTTTTT
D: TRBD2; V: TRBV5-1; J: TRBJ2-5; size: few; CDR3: CASSAGLALETQYF; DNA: TGCGCCAGCAGCGCGGGACTAGCTTTGGAGACCCAGTACTTC
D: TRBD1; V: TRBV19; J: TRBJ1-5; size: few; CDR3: CAGGQGVNQPQHF; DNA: TGTGCCGGGGGACAGGGAGTGAATCAGCCCCAGCATTTT
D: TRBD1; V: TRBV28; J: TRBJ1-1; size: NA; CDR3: CASILPGGTGAFF; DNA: TGTGCCAGCATCCTACCAGGGGGAACCGGAGCTTTCTTT
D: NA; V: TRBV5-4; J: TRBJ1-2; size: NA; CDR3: CASSKPTGGDYGYTF; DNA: TGTGCCAGCAGCAAACCGACAGGTGGGGACTATGGCTACACCTTC
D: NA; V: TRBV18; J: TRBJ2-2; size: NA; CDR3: CASSPLDRMNTGELFF; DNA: TGTGCCAGCTCACCACTCGACAGGATGAACACCGGGGAGCTGTTTTTT
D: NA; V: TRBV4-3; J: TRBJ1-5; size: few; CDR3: CASSQQGGGNQPQHF; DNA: TGCGCCAGCAGCCAACAGGGAGGAGGCAATCAGCCCCAGCATTTT
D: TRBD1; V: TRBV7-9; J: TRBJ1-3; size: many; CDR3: CASSRQGAAGNTIYF; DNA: TGTGCCAGCAGCCGGCAGGGGGCAGCTGGAAACACCATATATTTT
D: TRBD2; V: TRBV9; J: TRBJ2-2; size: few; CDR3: CASSVRSGRKTGELFF; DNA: TGTGCCAGCAGCGTGAGAAGCGGGAGAAAGACCGGGGAGCTGTTTTTT
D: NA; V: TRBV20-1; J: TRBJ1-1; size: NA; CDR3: CSASGGRVAFF; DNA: TGCAGTGCTAGTGGCGGCAGGGTAGCTTTCTTT
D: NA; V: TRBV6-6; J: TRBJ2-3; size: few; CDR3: CASRSTGRTDTQYF; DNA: TGTGCCAGCAGGTCCACAGGGCGCACAGATACGCAGTATTTT
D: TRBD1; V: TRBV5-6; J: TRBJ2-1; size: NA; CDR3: CASSLGTGFSYNEQFF; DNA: TGTGCCAGCAGCTTGGGGACAGGCTTCTCCTACAATGAGCAGTTCTTC
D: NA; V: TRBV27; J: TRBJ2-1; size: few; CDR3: CASSFGGQRYNEQFF; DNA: TGTGCCAGCAGTTTCGGGGGACAGCGCTACAATGAGCAGTTCTTC
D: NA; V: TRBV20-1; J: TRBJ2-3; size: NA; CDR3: CSALERATQYF; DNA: TGCAGTGCTTTAGAAAGAGCTACGCAGTATTTT
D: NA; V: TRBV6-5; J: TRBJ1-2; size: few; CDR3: CASSQRQNYGYTF; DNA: TGTGCCAGCAGCCAAAGACAGAACTATGGCTACACCTTC
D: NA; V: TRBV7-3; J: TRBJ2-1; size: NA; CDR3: CASSLGQGHNEQFF; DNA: TGTGCCAGCAGCTTAGGGCAGGGTCACAATGAGCAGTTCTTC
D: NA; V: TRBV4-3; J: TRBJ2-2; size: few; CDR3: CASSQFASLTGELFF; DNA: TGCGCCAGCAGCCAATTTGCTAGCTTAACCGGGGAGCTGTTTTTT
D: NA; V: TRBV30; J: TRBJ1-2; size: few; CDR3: CAWSVAGVTYGYTF; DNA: TGTGCCTGGAGTGTCGCCGGAGTAACGTATGGCTACACCTTC
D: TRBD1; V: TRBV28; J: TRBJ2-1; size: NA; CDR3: CASRFRDRVLDEQFF; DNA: TGTGCCAGCAGATTCCGGGACAGGGTTTTGGATGAGCAGTTCTTC
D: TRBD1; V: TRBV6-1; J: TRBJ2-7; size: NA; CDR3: CASSEPGQGHYEQYF; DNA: TGTGCCAGCAGTGAGCCGGGACAGGGCCACTACGAGCAGTACTTC
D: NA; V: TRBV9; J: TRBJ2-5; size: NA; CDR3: CASSVGGRETQYF; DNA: TGTGCCAGCAGCGTAGGAGGAAGGGAGACCCAGTACTTC
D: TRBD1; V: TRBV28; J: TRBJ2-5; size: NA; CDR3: CASSTGPQGSETQYF; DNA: TGTGCCAGCAGTACCGGGCCACAGGGGTCGGAGACCCAGTACTTC
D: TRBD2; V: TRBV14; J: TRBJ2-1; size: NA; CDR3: CASSQWTSGIYNEQFF; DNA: TGTGCCAGCAGCCAATGGACTAGCGGGATCTACAATGAGCAGTTCTTC
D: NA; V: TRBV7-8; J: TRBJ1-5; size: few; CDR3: CASSLDNGQPQHF; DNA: TGTGCCAGCAGCTTAGATAATGGCCAGCCCCAGCATTTT
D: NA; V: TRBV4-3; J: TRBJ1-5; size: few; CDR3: CASSQDLSGDQPQHF; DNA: TGCGCCAGCAGCCAAGATCTATCGGGGGATCAGCCCCAGCATTTT
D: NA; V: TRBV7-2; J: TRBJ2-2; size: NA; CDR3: CASSSQGTNTGELFF; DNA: TGTGCCAGCAGCTCACAGGGAACCAACACCGGGGAGCTGTTTTTT
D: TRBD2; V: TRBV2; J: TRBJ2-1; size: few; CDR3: CASSYTSGTSYSNEQFF; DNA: TGTGCCAGCAGTTATACCTCCGGGACTAGCTATTCCAATGAGCAGTTCTTC
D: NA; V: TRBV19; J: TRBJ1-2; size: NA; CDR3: CASSRERVHGYTF; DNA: TGTGCCAGTAGTAGGGAGAGGGTCCATGGCTACACCTTC
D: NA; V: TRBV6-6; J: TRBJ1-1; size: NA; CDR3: CASNGQGGVGTEAFF; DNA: TGTGCCAGCAACGGGCAGGGAGGAGTTGGAACTGAAGCTTTCTTT
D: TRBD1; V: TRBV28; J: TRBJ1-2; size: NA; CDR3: CASSLRTGEAYGYTF; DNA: TGTGCCAGCAGTCTTCGTACAGGGGAGGCCTATGGCTACACCTTC
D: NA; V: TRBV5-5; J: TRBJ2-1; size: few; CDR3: CASSYLPDNEQFF; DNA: TGTGCCAGCAGCTACCTCCCAGACAATGAGCAGTTCTTC
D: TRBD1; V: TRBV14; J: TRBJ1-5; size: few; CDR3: CASTEGQGKEGNNQPQHF; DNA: TGTGCCAGCACCGAAGGACAGGGTAAAGAAGGTAATAATCAGCCCCAGCATTTT
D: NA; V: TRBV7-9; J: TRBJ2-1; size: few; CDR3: CASEGTYNEQFF; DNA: TGTGCCTCCGAGGGAACCTACAATGAGCAGTTCTTC
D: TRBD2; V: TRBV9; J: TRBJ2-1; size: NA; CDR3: CASSVGPAGVDEQFF; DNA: TGTGCCAGCAGCGTAGGCCCAGCGGGAGTCGATGAGCAGTTCTTC
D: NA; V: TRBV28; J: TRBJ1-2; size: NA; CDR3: CASSRTQGGGYTF; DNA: TGTGCCAGCAGCCGTACGCAGGGAGGTGGCTACACCTTC
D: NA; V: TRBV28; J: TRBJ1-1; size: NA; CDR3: CASSPTDRDTEAFF; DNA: TGTGCCAGCAGTCCCACGGACAGAGACACTGAAGCTTTCTTT
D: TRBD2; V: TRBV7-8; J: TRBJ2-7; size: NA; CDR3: CASSSRLAISYEQYF; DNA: TGTGCCAGCAGCTCTAGACTAGCGATCTCCTACGAGCAGTACTTC